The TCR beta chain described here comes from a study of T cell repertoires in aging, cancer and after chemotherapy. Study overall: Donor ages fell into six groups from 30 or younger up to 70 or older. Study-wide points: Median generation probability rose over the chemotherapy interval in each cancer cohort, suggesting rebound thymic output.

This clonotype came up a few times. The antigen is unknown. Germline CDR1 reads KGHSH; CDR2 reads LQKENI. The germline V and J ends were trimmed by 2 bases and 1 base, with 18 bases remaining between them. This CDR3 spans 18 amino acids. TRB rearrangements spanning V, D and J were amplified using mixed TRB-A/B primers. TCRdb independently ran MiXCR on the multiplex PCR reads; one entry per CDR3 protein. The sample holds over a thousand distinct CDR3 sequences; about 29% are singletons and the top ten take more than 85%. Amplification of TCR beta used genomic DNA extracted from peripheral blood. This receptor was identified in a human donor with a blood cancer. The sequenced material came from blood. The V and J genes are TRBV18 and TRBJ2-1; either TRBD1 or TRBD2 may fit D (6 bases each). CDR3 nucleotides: TGTGCCAGCTCACCAAGGGGGGTCTTAGCGTGGTCCTACAATGAGCAGTTCTTC. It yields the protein CASSPRGVLAWSYNEQFF.